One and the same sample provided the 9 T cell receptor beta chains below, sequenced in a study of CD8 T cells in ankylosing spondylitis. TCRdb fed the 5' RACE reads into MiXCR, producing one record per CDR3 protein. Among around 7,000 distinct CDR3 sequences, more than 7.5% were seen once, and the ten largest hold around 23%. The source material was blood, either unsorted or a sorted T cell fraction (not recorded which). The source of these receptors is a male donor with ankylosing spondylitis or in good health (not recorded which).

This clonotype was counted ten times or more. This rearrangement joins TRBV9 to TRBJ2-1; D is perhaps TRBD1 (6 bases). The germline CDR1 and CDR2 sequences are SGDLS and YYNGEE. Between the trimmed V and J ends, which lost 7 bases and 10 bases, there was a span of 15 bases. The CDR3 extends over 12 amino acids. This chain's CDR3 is CASGPGAGEQFF. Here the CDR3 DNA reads TGTGCCAGCGGACCAGGGGCCGGGGAGCAGTTCTTC.

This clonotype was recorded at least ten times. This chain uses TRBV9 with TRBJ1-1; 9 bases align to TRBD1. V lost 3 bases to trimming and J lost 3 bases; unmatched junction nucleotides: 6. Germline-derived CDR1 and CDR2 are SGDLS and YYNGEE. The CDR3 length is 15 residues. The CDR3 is CASSAWDREDTEAFF. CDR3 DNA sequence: TGTGCCAGCAGCGCTTGGGACAGGGAGGACACTGAAGCTTTCTTT. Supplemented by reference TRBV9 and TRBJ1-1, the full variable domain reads DSGVTQTPKHLITATGQRVTLRCSPRSGDLSVYWYQQSLDQGLQFLIQYYNGEERAKGNILERFSAQQFPDLHSELNLSSLELGDSALYFCASSAWDREDTEAFFGQGTRLTVV.

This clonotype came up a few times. Here the CDR3 reads CASSPGTGVYGYTF. The CDR3 DNA reads as TGTGCCAGCAGCCCCGGGACAGGAGTCTATGGCTACACCTTC. This chain connects TRBV9 to TRBJ1-2, with 8 bases lining up with TRBD1. CDR3 length: 14 amino acids. V dropped 4 bases and J dropped 4; count of bases not matched to a gene: 6. CDR1 is SGDLS, CDR2 YYNGEE, per germline.

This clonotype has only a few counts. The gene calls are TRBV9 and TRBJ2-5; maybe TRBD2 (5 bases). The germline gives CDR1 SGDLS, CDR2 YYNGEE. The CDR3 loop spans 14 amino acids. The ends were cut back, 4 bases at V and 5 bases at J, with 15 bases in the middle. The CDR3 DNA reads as TGTGCCAGCAGCCCAGAGGGAGTGTTGGAGACCCAGTACTTC. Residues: CASSPEGVLETQYF.

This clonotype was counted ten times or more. The CDR3 DNA sequence: TGTGCCAGCAGCGGAACCGGGACTAGCGGGGGGGCCCGAGGCACAGATACGCAGTATTTT. Translated, it gives CASSGTGTSGGARGTDTQYF. The J gene is TRBJ2-3, the V gene TRBV9; 16 nucleotides align to TRBD2. The CDR3 totals 20 residues. Trimming cost V 3 bases and J 1 base; bases outside gene matches: 11. CDR1 is SGDLS and CDR2 is YYNGEE in the germline V gene.

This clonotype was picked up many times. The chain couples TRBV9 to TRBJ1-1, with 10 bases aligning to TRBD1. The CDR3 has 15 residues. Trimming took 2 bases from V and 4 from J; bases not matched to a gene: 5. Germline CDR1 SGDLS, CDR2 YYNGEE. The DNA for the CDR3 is TGTGCCAGCAGCGTGGGACAGGGGTCGAGCACTGAAGCTTTCTTT. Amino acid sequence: CASSVGQGSSTEAFF.

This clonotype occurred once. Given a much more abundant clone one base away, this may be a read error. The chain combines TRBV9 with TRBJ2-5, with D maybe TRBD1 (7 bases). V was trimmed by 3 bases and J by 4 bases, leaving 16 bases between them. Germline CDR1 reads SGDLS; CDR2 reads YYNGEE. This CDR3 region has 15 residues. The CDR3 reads CASSATTGEVETQYF. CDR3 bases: TGTGCCAGCAGCGCTACTACAGGGGAGGTAGAGACCCAGTACTTC.

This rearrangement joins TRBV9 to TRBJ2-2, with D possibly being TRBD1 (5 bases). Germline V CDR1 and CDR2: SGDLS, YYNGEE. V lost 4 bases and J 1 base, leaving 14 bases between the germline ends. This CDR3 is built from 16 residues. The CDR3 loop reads CASSPPAGQNTGELFF. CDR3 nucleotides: TGTGCCAGCAGCCCTCCGGCAGGACAGAACACCGGGGAGCTGTTTTTT.

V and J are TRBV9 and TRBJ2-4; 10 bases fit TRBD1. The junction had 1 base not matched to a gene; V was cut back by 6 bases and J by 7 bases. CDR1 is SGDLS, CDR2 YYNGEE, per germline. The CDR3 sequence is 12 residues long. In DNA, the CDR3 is TGTGCCAGCAAGGGACAGGGGAACATTCAGTACTTC. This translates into CASKGQGNIQYF. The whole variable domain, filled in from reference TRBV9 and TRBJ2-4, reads DSGVTQTPKHLITATGQRVTLRCSPRSGDLSVYWYQQSLDQGLQFLIQYYNGEERAKGNILERFSAQQFPDLHSELNLSSLELGDSALYFCASKGQGNIQYFGAGTRLSVL.